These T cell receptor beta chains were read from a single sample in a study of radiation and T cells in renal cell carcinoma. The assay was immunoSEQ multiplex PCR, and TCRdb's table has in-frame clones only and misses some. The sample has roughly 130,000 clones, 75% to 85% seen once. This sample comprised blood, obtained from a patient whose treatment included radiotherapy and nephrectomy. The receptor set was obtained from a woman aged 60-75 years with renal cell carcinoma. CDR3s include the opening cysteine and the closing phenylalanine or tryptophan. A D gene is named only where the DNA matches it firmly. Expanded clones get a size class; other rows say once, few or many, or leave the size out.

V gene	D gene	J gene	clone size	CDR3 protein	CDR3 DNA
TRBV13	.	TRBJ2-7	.	CASSLRGGPEQYF	TGTGCCAGCAGCTTAAGGGGGGGGCCCGAGCAGTACTTC
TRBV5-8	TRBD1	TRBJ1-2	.	CASSFGTGGGYTF	TGTGCCAGCAGCTTTGGGACAGGGGGCGGCTACACCTTC
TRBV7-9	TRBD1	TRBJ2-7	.	CASSPGQVQSSYEQYF	TGTGCCAGCAGCCCCGGACAGGTCCAGTCCTCCTACGAGCAGTACTTC
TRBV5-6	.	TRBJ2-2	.	CASSSERGQTGELFF	TGTGCCAGCAGCTCAGAGCGGGGACAAACCGGGGAGCTGTTTTTT
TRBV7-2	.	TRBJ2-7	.	CASSLGGPKDYEQYF	TGTGCCAGCAGCCTCGGCGGTCCAAAGGACTACGAGCAGTACTTC
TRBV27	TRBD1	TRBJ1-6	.	CASSSSDRANSPLHF	TGTGCCAGCAGCTCCTCGGACAGGGCTAATTCACCCCTCCACTTT
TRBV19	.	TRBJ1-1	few	CASSGASVNTEAFF	TGTGCCAGTAGTGGGGCGTCAGTGAACACTGAAGCTTTCTTT
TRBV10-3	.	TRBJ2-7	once	CAISGTASSYEQYF	TGTGCCATCAGTGGGACAGCCAGCTCCTACGAGCAGTACTTC
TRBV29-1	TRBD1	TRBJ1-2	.	CSVRTGSYYGYTF	TGCAGCGTACGGACAGGGTCGTACTATGGCTACACCTTC
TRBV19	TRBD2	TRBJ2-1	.	CASSIVSLAGGEQFF	TGTGCCAGTAGTATAGTTAGTCTAGCGGGCGGTGAGCAGTTCTTC
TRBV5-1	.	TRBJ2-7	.	CASSFQGVYEQYF	TGCGCCAGCAGCTTTCAGGGAGTCTACGAGCAGTACTTC
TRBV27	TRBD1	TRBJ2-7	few	CASSPRTGEGLQQYF	TGTGCCAGCAGTCCACGGACAGGGGAAGGCCTACAGCAGTACTTC
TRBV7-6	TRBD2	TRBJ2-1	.	CASSLATSGINSYNEQFF	TGTGCCAGCAGCTTAGCGACTAGCGGGATAAACTCCTACAATGAGCAGTTCTTC
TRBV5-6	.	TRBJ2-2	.	CASSFRDTNTGELFF	TGTGCCAGCAGCTTCAGAGACACGAACACCGGGGAGCTGTTTTTT
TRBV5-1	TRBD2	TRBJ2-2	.	CASSLLAGVGTGELFF	TGCGCCAGCAGCTTGCTAGCGGGAGTGGGGACCGGGGAGCTGTTTTTT
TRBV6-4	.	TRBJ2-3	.	CASSQQGVSDTQYF	TGTGCCAGCAGTCAACAGGGTGTCTCAGATACGCAGTATTTT
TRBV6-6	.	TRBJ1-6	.	CASSNRVLLALHF	TGTGCCAGCAGTAATCGGGTCCTCTTGGCCCTCCACTTT
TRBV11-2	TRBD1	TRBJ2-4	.	CASSFRQAGTGADQYF	TGTGCCAGCAGCTTTCGACAAGCCGGGACAGGGGCCGATCAGTACTTC
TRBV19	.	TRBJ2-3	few	CASSARPGTVDTQYF	TGTGCCAGTAGTGCCCGGCCAGGGACCGTCGATACGCAGTATTTT
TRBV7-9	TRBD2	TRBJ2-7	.	CASSLGSGSSYEQYF	TGTGCCAGCAGCTTAGGAAGCGGGAGCTCCTACGAGCAGTACTTC
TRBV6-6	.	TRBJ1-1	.	CASSYPPQDEAFF	TGTGCCAGCAGTTACCCCCCCCAGGATGAAGCTTTCTTT
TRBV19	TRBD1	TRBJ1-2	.	CASTLDRGDYGYTF	TGTGCCAGTACCCTGGACAGGGGGGACTATGGCTACACCTTC
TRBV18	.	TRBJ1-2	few	CASSPDPSDYGYTF	TGTGCCAGCTCACCAGATCCCAGCGACTATGGCTACACCTTC